This T cell receptor beta chain stems from a study of tumor-infiltrating lymphocytes in primary liver carcinoma. A primer in the constant region served to generate TCR beta cDNA from approximately 460 ng of total RNA. Three rounds of nested multiplex PCR with slightly modified ARM-PCR produced TCR beta libraries. Running roughly 10 cycles apiece, the first two PCR rounds relied on TRBV1-TRBV30 forward primers together with a C-beta reverse primer. TCRdb independently ran MiXCR on the multiplex PCR reads; one entry per CDR3 protein. The sample has approximately 210,000 distinct CDR3 sequences, approximately 65% seen once. The CDR3 is 16 residues long. Germline V lookup: CDR1 SGHAT, CDR2 FQNNGV. With respect to this clonotype: Sequence at one end of the junction differs from germline and may be a read error.

Blood RNA was derived from unsorted whole blood, and germline DNA was extracted too. This sequence was found in a woman aged 55 to 70 with primary liver carcinoma and hepatitis B virus infection. Material for sequencing was peripheral blood. This chain links TRBV11-2 with TRBJ2-5; TRBD1 is a possible D gene (6 bases). Written as DNA, the CDR3 is TGTGCCAGCAGCTTAGTTGTTGGGGGCCGGCAAGAGACCCAGTGCTTC. This gives the protein CASSLVVGGRQETQCF.